The source of this TCR beta chain is a study of shared clonotypes between healthy human individuals. The CDR3 totals 16 residues. CDR1 is SGHAT and CDR2 is FQNNGV in the germline V gene. V was cut by 0 bases and J by 8 bases, with 19 bases left in between. Healthy HIV-negative adults without recent acute infections or vaccinations served as donors. It was tens of millions of PBMCs that unsorted samples used for genomic DNA. Data came from immunoSEQ multiplex PCR; TCRdb stores just in-frame clones and leaves some out. Among 400,000 to 600,000 clones, about 76% were seen once, and the ten largest hold less than 15%. Points from the study as a whole: Among donors, the sharing of clonotypes was expected to be influenced by sequencing depth. The sole specimen, blood, was sampled, and tissue repertoires likely differ.

For this clone: Antigen unknown.

The sequenced sample was PBMCs. The TCR was taken from a woman in her thirties or forties in good health. Some clones in this sample may be carry-over from other donors' samples. The V gene is TRBV11-2, the J gene TRBJ1-1, with D tentatively TRBD1 (6 bases). CDR3 residues: CASSLDGAGVSTEAFF. The CDR3 nucleotides are TGTGCCAGCAGCTTAGATGGGGCAGGGGTATCCACGGAAGCTTTCTTT.